This is a list of T cell receptor beta chains from one sample in a study of CD8 T cells in ankylosing spondylitis. TCRdb used MiXCR to reprocess the 5' RACE reads, holding one entry per CDR3 protein. The sample yields just under 550,000 distinct CDR3 sequences, 9.5% to 15% seen once. The sample consisted of blood, either unsorted or a sorted T cell fraction (not recorded which). The source is a male donor with ankylosing spondylitis. The CDR3 runs from the conserved cysteine through the conserved F or W. For some rows the clone size is stated as once, few or many, or as a class when expanded; others skip it.

size | V | CDR3
few | TRBV14 | CASSQEWGQSDTQYF
many | TRBV5-1 | CASSSGQGARDTQYF
many | TRBV7-2 | CASSLTRDNEQFF
NA | TRBV19 | CASSSTAQETQYF
NA | TRBV27 | CASRSSGGNIQYF
NA | TRBV19 | CASSSLRAQHF
many | TRBV27 | CASRVQGSAGELFF
NA | TRBV7-2 | CASSFDREDTETQYF
few | TRBV5-6 | CASSLVRDEQFF
NA | TRBV7-9 | CASSLGTGDNYGYTF
few | TRBV3-1 | CASSLGFLETQYF
few | TRBV2 | CASSVDRPSTDTQYF
NA | TRBV20-1 | CSASGGRGEGQPQHF
many | TRBV5-1 | CASSLGGGSSYNEQFF
few | TRBV3-1 | CASSQDMVADPYEQYF
few | TRBV29-1 | CSVETGQDGYTF
many | TRBV12-3/TRBV12-4 | CASSFSWRGDTQYF
NA | TRBV3-1 | CASSQLLAGVTDTQYF
NA | TRBV7-2 | CASSLEGGSGQPQHF
many | TRBV12-3/TRBV12-4 | CASSSSGVLGTQYF
few | TRBV7-8 | CASSLRTSGSLRTDTQYF
NA | TRBV20-1 | CSATQGRTEAFF
many | TRBV5-1 | CASSLGQTEETQYF
NA | TRBV6-1 | CASSTRAAPHGYTF
NA | TRBV12-3/TRBV12-4 | CASSPNTYSGRGDEQFF
few | TRBV10-3 | CAISRSQREDPYEQYF
few | TRBV5-1 | CASSWATSGDLAKNIQYF
few | TRBV29-1 | CSVDLFGGGNEQFF
NA | TRBV15 | CATSRGLGEQYF
many | TRBV30 | CAWSAQVPGIGQYF
many | TRBV5-6 | CASSLTGAGDTQYF
few | TRBV3-1 | CASSQGREGRQPQHF
NA | TRBV20-1 | CSAIGWGAFF
many | TRBV10-2 | CASRTGIYEQYF
NA | TRBV20-1 | CSARRSGNTGELFF
NA | TRBV30 | CAWSTGVSTEAFF
once | TRBV30 | CAWSVAGTGNSPLHF
NA | TRBV29-1 | CSVASSAGEETQYF
many | TRBV5-1 | CASSDTGQAYNEQFF
many | TRBV20-1 | CSARTASTDTQYF
NA | TRBV7-2 | CASTPPGSGEQYF
NA | TRBV11-2 | CASSSDGVSYNEQFF
many | TRBV11-2 | CASSLRGQGVLSGANVLTF
NA | TRBV6-2/TRBV6-3 | CASRTPGLAVSYNEQFF
many | TRBV20-1 | CSARGLAGSQETQYF
few | TRBV12-3/TRBV12-4 | CASSLVQGGQPQHF
few | TRBV9 | CASNRNGGDNSPLHF
few | TRBV7-9 | CASSLPRGQETQYF
many | TRBV4-2 | CASSQDVTLGGEQFF
NA | TRBV20-1 | CSARKAASGADALYYEQYF
few | TRBV30 | CAWSEAGQGTDTQYF
NA | TRBV30 | CAWDRARGYEQYF
NA | TRBV7-8 | CASSSTGGLSNQPQHF